The 11 T cell receptor beta chains listed next were all sequenced from one sample in a study of blood T cell repertoires in COVID-19. Produced via immunoSEQ multiplex PCR; TCRdb's table is partial and in-frame only. The sample has about 250,000 clones; around nine tenths are singletons. Material: PBMCs or T cells enriched from blood (not recorded which). Receptor source: a woman in her fifties or sixties who had recovered from COVID-19.

Points on this clone: This CDR3 is also generated by other DNA sequences in the sample. The chain combines TRBV5-1 with TRBJ2-3; 7 bases map to TRBD2. CDR3 length: 16 residues. In germline, CDR1 is SGHRS, CDR2 YFSETQ. V lost 0 bases to trimming and J lost 2 bases; unmatched junction nucleotides: 6. As DNA, the CDR3 is TGCGCCAGCAGCTTGGGCCTAGCGGTTTCCACAGATACGCAGTATTTT. It codes for CASSLGLAVSTDTQYF.

The chain uses TRBV4-1 and TRBJ2-2, with TRBD1 identical over 8 bases. Germline V gene data show CDR1 as MGHRA and CDR2 as YSYEKL. The V segment lost 4 bases and the J segment 6 bases; nucleotides outside the gene matches: 4. CDR3 length: 14 amino acids. The CDR3 loop reads CASSLRTGPGELFF. The CDR3 coding sequence is TGCGCCAGCAGCCTACGGACAGGGCCCGGGGAGCTGTTTTTT.

This rearrangement joins TRBV23-1 to TRBJ1-1, with 7 bases matching TRBD1. TRBV23-1 carries the ORF label, with uncertain function. The CDR3 runs to 16 residues. V dropped 2 bases and J dropped 1; count of bases not matched to a gene: 7. As DNA, the CDR3 is TGCGCCAGCAGTCAAGCCTCACAGGGGAAGAACACTGAAGCTTTCTTT. Translation gives CASSQASQGKNTEAFF.

Notes on this clone: The germline gene is not matched at one end of the junction; a read error may be the cause. The V and J genes are TRBV7-7 and TRBJ2-2, with D maybe TRBD2 (5 bases). The CDR3 runs 15 residues. CDR1 is SSHAT and CDR2 is FNYEAQ in the germline V gene (reference sequence). This chain's CDR3 is CASSRGGSYTGELFF. In nucleotides, the CDR3 is TGTGCTAGCAGCCGTGGTGGGAGTTACACCGGGGAGCTGTTTTTT.

This chain uses TRBV5-4 with TRBJ2-7; D call uncertain. The CDR3 extends over 15 amino acids. V was pared by 4 bases and J by 1 base, with 15 bases between. CDR1 and CDR2 (germline): SGHNT, YYREEE (reference sequence). The CDR3 DNA sequence: TGTGCCAGCAGCCCACTTGGCGGTATTTCCTACGAGCAGTACTTC. Amino acid sequence: CASSPLGGISYEQYF.

The genes are TRBV12-3 or TRBV12-4 and TRBJ2-1; 7 nucleotides align to TRBD1. The trim removed 4 bases at V and 8 bases at J, leaving 5 bases unmatched. This CDR3 is 13 amino acids long. Written as DNA, the CDR3 is TGTGCCAGCAGTTCAACAGGGGTTGATGAGCAGTTCTTC. It codes for CASSSTGVDEQFF.

The chain links TRBV6-6 to TRBJ2-1; D might be TRBD2 (6 bases). Germline CDR1 MNHNY, CDR2 SVGAGI (reference sequence). This CDR3 has 15 residues. The V and J ends lost 7 bases and 4 bases respectively, with 17 bases between them. CDR3 sequence reads: CASTPGREMYNEQFF. In DNA, the CDR3 is TGTGCCAGCACCCCCGGGCGGGAAATGTACAATGAGCAGTTCTTC.

This chain uses TRBV4-3 with TRBJ2-3, with D possibly TRBD2 on 6 matching bases. From germline, CDR1 is LGHNA and CDR2 YSLEER. V was clipped by 3 bases and J by 0 bases, with 10 bases between them. The CDR3 runs 15 residues. The CDR3 here is CASSQEGRSTDTQYF. CDR3 DNA: TGCGCCAGCAGCCAGGAGGGGCGGAGCACAGATACGCAGTATTTT.

The genes are TRBV6-5 and TRBJ1-4; D uncertain. The CDR3 extends over 14 amino acids. Germline values: CDR1 MNHEY, CDR2 SVGAGI. V lost 2 bases and J 7 bases, leaving 11 bases between the germline ends. The CDR3 loop is CASSYGRPPEKLFF. The CDR3 bases are TGTGCCAGCAGTTACGGCAGGCCCCCTGAAAAACTGTTTTTT.

The CDR3, as DNA: TGTGCCAGCAGCCCCTCCGGGGCGGGAAATGAGCAGTTCTTC. It codes for CASSPSGAGNEQFF. The V call is TRBV7-2, the J call TRBJ2-1; D perhaps matches TRBD2 (6 bases). The CDR3 length is 14 residues. Germline CDR1 reads SGHTA; CDR2 reads FQGNSA. Trimming took 5 bases from V and 7 from J, leaving 15 bases between them. Supplemented by reference TRBV7-2 and TRBJ2-1, the full variable domain reads GAGVSQSPSNKVTEKGKDVELRCDPISGHTALYWYRQSLGQGLEFLIYFQGNSAPDKSGLPSDRFSAERTGGSVSTLTIQRTQQEDSAVYLCASSPSGAGNEQFFGPGTRLTVL.

The CDR3 DNA is TGTGCCACTCACCCAAGCGGCAATCTCGGCGAGCAGTACTTC. Residues: CATHPSGNLGEQYF. The chain uses TRBV19 and TRBJ2-7; D possibly corresponds to TRBD2 (5 bases). This CDR3 has 14 amino acids. Trimming removed 10 bases from V and 6 bases from J, with 22 bases in between. CDR1 and CDR2 from the germline V gene are LNHDA and SQIVND (reference sequence).